These T cell receptor beta chains were read from a single sample in a study of shared clonotypes between healthy human individuals. Generated by immunoSEQ multiplex PCR, the TCRdb table keeps only in-frame clones and is missing some. The sample includes roughly 2,000,000 clones, about 95% seen only once; the top ten take 0.95% to 1.5%. The sequencing sample was made of naive CD8+ T cells sorted from blood. The receptor set was obtained from a man younger than 30 in good health. Both conserved end residues are part of each CDR3. The order of the fields is D gene, J gene, V gene, clone size, CDR3 protein, CDR3 DNA. The D gene is left open where the match is weak. Clone size is shown for a subset of rows, as once, few, many or a class of expanded clone.

NA TRBJ2-1 TRBV5-1 NA CASSPAGNEQFF TGCGCCAGCAGCCCGGCGGGGAATGAGCAGTTCTTC
NA TRBJ2-7 TRBV7-6 NA CASSFAAGEQYF TGTGCCAGCAGCTTTGCAGCAGGCGAGCAGTACTTC
NA TRBJ1-6 TRBV7-9 NA CASSLGDLSYNSPLHF TGTGCCAGCAGCTTAGGGGACCTCAGCTATAATTCACCCCTCCACTTT
NA TRBJ1-1 TRBV5-6 NA CASSYGGTEAFF TGTGCCAGCAGCTACGGGGGAACTGAAGCTTTCTTT
NA TRBJ2-5 TRBV9 NA CASSPLGDQETQYF TGTGCCAGCAGCCCCCTAGGGGACCAAGAGACCCAGTACTTC
NA TRBJ2-5 TRBV29-1 NA CSVEKEGLETQYF TGCAGCGTTGAAAAAGAAGGATTAGAGACCCAGTACTTC
NA TRBJ2-2 TRBV19 NA CASTHVALGFRVNTGELFF TGTGCCAGTACCCACGTCGCGTTAGGGTTTAGGGTGAACACCGGGGAGCTGTTTTTT
TRBD2 TRBJ2-1 TRBV14 once CASSPRSSGSYNEQFF TGTGCCAGCAGCCCACGCTCTAGCGGGTCCTACAATGAGCAGTTCTTC
TRBD2 TRBJ2-1 TRBV7-3 NA CASSERGELYNEQFF TGTGCCAGCTCAGAGCGGGGGGAGTTATACAATGAGCAGTTCTTC
NA TRBJ2-3 TRBV19 once CASSMGTTDTQYF TGTGCCAGTAGTATGGGGACCACAGATACGCAGTATTTT
TRBD1 TRBJ2-1 TRBV5-1 NA CASSLGQDLYNEQFF TGCGCCAGCAGCCTTGGACAGGATCTATACAATGAGCAGTTCTTC
NA TRBJ2-7 TRBV10-3 NA CATTGASYEQYF TGTGCCACGACGGGGGCCTCCTACGAGCAGTACTTC
NA TRBJ2-7 TRBV4-3 once CASSQTSFTYEQYF TGCGCCAGCAGCCAAACTAGCTTTACCTACGAGCAGTACTTC
TRBD2 TRBJ2-7 TRBV4-3 NA CASSQGLAGYEQYF TGCGCCAGCAGCCAGGGACTAGCGGGCTACGAGCAGTACTTC
TRBD2 TRBJ2-3 TRBV4-1 once CASSPFPTSGGDTQYF TGCGCCAGCAGCCCCTTCCCGACTAGCGGGGGGGATACGCAGTATTTT
NA TRBJ2-5 TRBV5-4 once CASSLDWQETQYF TGTGCCAGCAGCTTGGATTGGCAAGAGACCCAGTACTTC
NA TRBJ2-7 TRBV28 NA CASSLEGGTYEQYF TGTGCCAGCAGTTTAGAGGGGGGGACCTACGAGCAGTACTTC
NA TRBJ1-1 TRBV9 NA CASSVDRGPGTEAFF TGTGCCAGCAGCGTAGATCGGGGGCCGGGCACTGAAGCTTTCTTT
TRBD2 TRBJ2-7 TRBV7-9 NA CASSPTLAGIPYEQYF TGTGCCAGCAGCCCAACCCTAGCGGGGATACCCTACGAGCAGTACTTC
NA TRBJ1-2 TRBV25-1 NA CASREGANYGYTF TGTGCCAGCAGAGAAGGGGCAAACTATGGCTACACCTTC
NA TRBJ2-1 TRBV5-4 NA CASSLEGNEQFF TGTGCCAGCAGCTTAGAGGGTAATGAGCAGTTCTTC
TRBD2 TRBJ2-5 TRBV7-9 once CASSPQGTSGETQYF TGTGCCAGCAGCCCCCAGGGGACTAGCGGAGAGACCCAGTACTTC
NA TRBJ2-7 TRBV7-9 NA CASSLGLAGYEQYF TGTGCCAGCAGCTTGGGGCTAGCAGGCTACGAGCAGTACTTC
TRBD2 TRBJ2-7 TRBV5-5 NA CASSLERGPSYEQYF TGTGCCAGCAGCTTGGAGCGGGGGCCCTCCTACGAGCAGTACTTC
NA TRBJ2-7 TRBV6-6 NA CASSYGTGSPYEQYF TGTGCCAGCAGTTACGGAACAGGGTCCCCCTACGAGCAGTACTTC
TRBD1 TRBJ2-7 TRBV7-9 once CASSLAGTGSHEQYF TGTGCCAGCAGCTTAGCAGGGACAGGGAGCCACGAGCAGTACTTC
NA TRBJ1-5 TRBV27 NA CASRHVGSNQPQHF TGTGCCAGCAGACACGTGGGGAGCAATCAGCCCCAGCATTTT
TRBD2 TRBJ2-5 TRBV6-6 NA CASSPSLAGVQETQYF TGTGCCAGCAGTCCCAGCCTAGCGGGAGTTCAAGAGACCCAGTACTTC
NA TRBJ1-5 TRBV7-9 NA CASSSGSQGFSQPQHF TGTGCCAGCAGCTCAGGATCCCAGGGGTTTTCTCAGCCCCAGCATTTT
NA TRBJ2-5 TRBV28 NA CASSFVGGPETQYF TGTGCCAGCAGTTTCGTCGGGGGCCCGGAGACCCAGTACTTC
NA TRBJ1-1 TRBV11-2 NA CASSIPSLTEAFF TGTGCCAGCAGCATCCCGTCCCTAACTGAAGCTTTCTTT
TRBD2 TRBJ2-2 TRBV6-6 NA CASSRRTSGETGELFF TGTGCCAGCAGTCGCCGAACTAGCGGGGAAACCGGGGAGCTGTTTTTT
NA TRBJ1-1 TRBV6-6 NA CASSYVWDTEAFF TGTGCCAGCAGTTACGTTTGGGACACTGAAGCTTTCTTT